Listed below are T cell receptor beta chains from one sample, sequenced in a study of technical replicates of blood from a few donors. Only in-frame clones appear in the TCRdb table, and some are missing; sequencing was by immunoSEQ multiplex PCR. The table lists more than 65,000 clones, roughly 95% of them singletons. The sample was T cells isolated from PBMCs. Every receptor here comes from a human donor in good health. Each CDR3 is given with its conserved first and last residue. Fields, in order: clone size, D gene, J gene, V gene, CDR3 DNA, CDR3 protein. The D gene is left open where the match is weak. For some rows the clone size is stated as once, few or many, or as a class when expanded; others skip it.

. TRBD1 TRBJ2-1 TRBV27 TGTGCCAGCAGTTTTCAGGGGGCCTACAATGAGCAGTTCTTC CASSFQGAYNEQFF
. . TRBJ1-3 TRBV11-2 TGTGCCAGCAGCTTACAGGGGAGCTCTGGAAACACCATATATTTT CASSLQGSSGNTIYF
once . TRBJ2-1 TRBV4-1 TGCGCCAGCAGCCGTATTGTAAGCGAGAGCTCCTACAATGAGCAGTTCTTC CASSRIVSESSYNEQFF
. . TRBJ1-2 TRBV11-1 TGTGCCAGCAGCAATTCTATAACTATTGGCTACACCTTC CASSNSITIGYTF
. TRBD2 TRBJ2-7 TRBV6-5 TGTGCCACCAAGCCGTGGCGGGAGTCCTCCGAGCAGTACTTC CATKPWRESSEQYF
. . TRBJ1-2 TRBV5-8 TGTGCCAGCAGCTTTAGCCCGGCTAACTATGGCTACACCTTC CASSFSPANYGYTF
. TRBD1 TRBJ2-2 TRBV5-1 TGCGCCAGCAGCCAAGGACAGGGACTTGGAATGAGGCCTTTCACCGGGGAGCTGTTTTTT CASSQGQGLGMRPFTGELFF
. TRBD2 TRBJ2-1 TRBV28 TGTGCCAGCAGAACTCCAGCGGGAGGGCCTAATGAGCAGTTCTTC CASRTPAGGPNEQFF
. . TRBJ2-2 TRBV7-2 TGTGCCAGCAGCTTAATAGGACTCACGAACACCGGGGAGCTGTTTTTT CASSLIGLTNTGELFF
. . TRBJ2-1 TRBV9 TGTGCCAGCAGCGTATTCGACAGGTACAATGAGCAGTTCTTC CASSVFDRYNEQFF
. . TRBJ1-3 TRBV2 TGTGCCAGCAGGGCTACAGGGATGGGAACTGGAAACACCATATATTTT CASRATGMGTGNTIYF
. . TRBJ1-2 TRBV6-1 TGTGCCAGCAGTGAAGAGCGGACAGCCTTCTATGGCTACACCTTC CASSEERTAFYGYTF
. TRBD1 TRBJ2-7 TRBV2 TGTGCCAGCAGTGTCGGACAGGTGCGGGAGCAGTACTTC CASSVGQVREQYF
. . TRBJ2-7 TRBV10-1 TGCGCCAGCAGTGAGAGCCCCCAGGGTTACGAGCAGTACTTC CASSESPQGYEQYF
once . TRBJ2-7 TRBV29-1 TGCAGCGTTGAAAGGTTGGGGGGTGAGCAGTACTTC CSVERLGGEQYF
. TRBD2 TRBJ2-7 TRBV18 TGTGCCACCTCCGAGGACCCGAGCGGGAGAAGCGAGCAGTACTTC CATSEDPSGRSEQYF
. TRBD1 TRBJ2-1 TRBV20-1 TGCAGCTACCTACCCGGGACAGGGTTTATCTTC CSYLPGTGFIF
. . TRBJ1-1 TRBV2 TGTGCCAGCAGTGTCACGGTGGACACTGAAGCTTTCTTT CASSVTVDTEAFF
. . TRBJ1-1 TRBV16 TGTGCCAGCATCCTGGAGGTGAGGTGGACTGAAGCTTTCTTT CASILEVRWTEAFF
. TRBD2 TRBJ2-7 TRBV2 TGTGCCAGCAGTAGACTAGCGGGAGGGGTTGGGAGCGAGCAGTACTTC CASSRLAGGVGSEQYF
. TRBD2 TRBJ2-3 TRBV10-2 TGCGCCAGCACCTTAGCGGGGGGATCAGATACGCAGTATTTT CASTLAGGSDTQYF
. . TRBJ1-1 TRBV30 TGTGCCTGGAGGGGACTGCCCCTCCCTTTGAACACTGAAGCTTTCTTT CAWRGLPLPLNTEAFF
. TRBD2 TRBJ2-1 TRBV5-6 TGTGCCAGCAGCTTGACTGGGGCTAGCGGCTCCTACAATGAGCAGTTCTTC CASSLTGASGSYNEQFF